The 2 T cell receptor beta chains in this list originate from one sample, sequenced in a study of type 1 regulatory T cells. TCRdb called the reads again in MiXCR, with one record for every CDR3 protein. This table has over 90,000 distinct CDR3 sequences, roughly 31% appearing once. The specimen sequenced was CD4+ T cells, either the whole sample or a sorted fraction (not recorded which). The receptors shown here come from a human donor in good health.

The chain has TRBV20-1 and TRBJ2-1; D may be TRBD2 (6 bases). Trimming removed 6 bases from V and 12 bases from J, with 30 bases in between. Germline loops: CDR1 DFQATT, CDR2 SNEGSKA (reference sequence). CDR3 length equals 16 residues. The CDR3 nucleotides are TGCAGTGCCCCCACCACCGGGGACTCCCTTATAAGTGGGCAGTTCTTC. It yields the protein CSAPTTGDSLISGQFF.

The chain is built from TRBV5-1 and TRBJ2-1; 11 bases are a match to TRBD2. J lost 7 bases, V lost 0 bases, and 9 bases had no gene match. The germline V gene has CDR1 SGHRS and CDR2 YFSETQ. The CDR3 consists of 17 residues. CDR3 sequence: CASSLGFSLAGGNEQFF. The CDR3 nucleotides are TGCGCCAGCAGCTTGGGGTTTTCCCTAGCGGGAGGTAATGAGCAGTTCTTC.